The 24 T cell receptor beta chains listed next were all sequenced from one sample in a study of CD8 T cells in Susac syndrome. Random hexamers primed reverse transcription of 0.5 to 1 ug RNA. TCRdb called the immunoSEQ multiplex PCR reads again in MiXCR, with one record for every CDR3 protein. The sample has about 76,000 distinct CDR3 sequences; approximately 93% are singletons. The sample comprised CD8+ T cells from PBMCs. Source of these receptors: a human donor with Susac syndrome.

This sequence joins TRBV27 and TRBJ1-5, with D possibly matching TRBD1 (5 bases). Per the germline V gene, CDR1 is MNHEY and CDR2 is SMNVEV (reference sequence). Trimming took off 2 bases at V and 0 bases at J, with 8 bases between the two ends. The CDR3 totals 15 residues. The CDR3 DNA reads TGTGCCAGCAGTTTAATGGGGGATAGCAATCAGCCCCAGCATTTT. It is translated as CASSLMGDSNQPQHF.

V and J are TRBV6-1 and TRBJ1-6, with 8 positions matching TRBD1. CDR3 length: 16 amino acids. Germline V gene lookup returns CDR1 MNHNS and CDR2 SASEGT. Trimming at V came to 6 bases and at J to 7 bases, leaving 11 bases not matched to a gene. DNA of the CDR3: TGTGCCAGCAGAGGACAGGGAAGGCTCTGGAATTCACCCCTCCACTTT. This codes for CASRGQGRLWNSPLHF.

The chain carries TRBV4-1 and TRBJ1-1; D remains unclear. The CDR3 consists of 17 residues. Germline CDR1 and CDR2: MGHRA and YSYEKL. With 5 bases removed from V and 5 bases from J, the gap between germline ends came to 24 bases. CDR3: CASSETTTPRLGTEAFF. The CDR3 DNA sequence: TGCGCCAGCAGCGAAACCACTACCCCCCGCCTTGGTACTGAAGCTTTCTTT.

This chain connects TRBV30 to TRBJ1-2; D uncertain. Per germline, CDR1 GTSNPN and CDR2 SVGIG (reference sequence). The CDR3 loop spans 12 amino acids. Trimming removed 1 base at V and 5 bases at J, with 8 bases between. CDR3 in amino acids: CAWSGGGYGYTF. DNA of the CDR3: TGTGCCTGGAGTGGCGGCGGTTATGGCTACACCTTC.

The chain carries TRBV27 and TRBJ1-5; D may be TRBD1 (5 bases). This CDR3 region has 15 residues. Trimming shortened V by 4 bases and J by 7 bases, and 17 bases separated the two germline ends. Germline values: CDR1 MNHEY, CDR2 SMNVEV (reference sequence). CDR3 residues: CASSSLPPGTQPQHF. The CDR3 DNA reads TGTGCCAGCAGTTCTCTCCCCCCCGGGACCCAGCCCCAGCATTTT.

In the case of this clonotype: Here the CDR3 omits its conserved ending phenylalanine or tryptophan, so a read error is the likely source. The V and J genes are TRBV7-9 and TRBJ1-2, with D perhaps matching TRBD1 (5 bases). Trimming left V 4 bases short and J 2 bases short, with 17 bases between. CDR1 and CDR2 (germline): SEHNR, FQNEAQ (reference sequence). The CDR3 covers 16 residues. This chain's CDR3 is CASSSTGHWRNYGYTV. The CDR3 DNA is TGTGCCAGCAGCTCCACAGGACATTGGAGGAACTATGGCTACACCGTC.

This chain joins TRBV7-9 and TRBJ2-4; D is unresolved. The germline gives CDR1 SEHNR, CDR2 FQNEAQ (reference sequence). The CDR3 is made up of 14 amino acids. V gave up 2 bases and J gave up 7 bases, with 12 bases separating them. The CDR3 region is CASSLISDGNIQYF. The CDR3 DNA reads as TGTGCCAGCAGCTTAATCAGTGATGGCAACATTCAGTACTTC.

The rearrangement links TRBV4-1 to TRBJ2-4, with 8 bases matching TRBD2. Germline-derived CDR1 and CDR2 are MGHRA and YSYEKL. V lost 4 bases and J lost 1; bases outside the gene matches: 3. CDR3 length equals 15 residues. The CDR3 here is CASSPREGAKNIQYF. Written as DNA, the CDR3 is TGCGCCAGCAGCCCACGGGAGGGGGCCAAAAACATTCAGTACTTC.

J is TRBJ1-5 and V is TRBV4-2, with D uncertain. CDR3 length equals 14 residues. Germline-derived CDR1 and CDR2 are LGHNA and YNFKEQ. V was cut by 0 bases and J by 3 bases, with 6 bases left in between. DNA of the CDR3: TGTGCCAGCAGCCAAGAAGGAATCAATCAGCCCCAGCATTTT. This gives the protein CASSQEGINQPQHF.

The V and J genes are TRBV10-3 and TRBJ1-5; TRBD1 agrees at 7 bases. Germline V gene data show CDR1 as ENHRY and CDR2 as SYGVKD. This CDR3 comprises 13 residues. Trimming at V came to 7 bases and at J to 4 bases, leaving 4 bases not matched to a gene. CDR3 region: CAITGQENQPQHF. In DNA, the CDR3 is TGTGCCATCACAGGACAGGAGAATCAGCCCCAGCATTTT.

The table lists this clonotype with a few counts. The chain carries TRBV20-1 and TRBJ2-7, with D possibly being TRBD2 (7 bases). This CDR3 has 15 amino acids. Trimming removed 3 bases at V and 1 base at J, with 16 bases between. Germline loops: CDR1 DFQATT, CDR2 SNEGSKA (reference sequence). As DNA, the CDR3 is TGCAGTGCTAGGGGGGGGCTAAAGGAGTCCTACGAGCAGTACTTC. Its protein product is CSARGGLKESYEQYF.

The gene calls are TRBV6-2 or TRBV6-3 and TRBJ1-1; 8 bases map to TRBD1. CDR3 length equals 14 residues. From germline, CDR1 is MNHEY and CDR2 SVGEGT. Unmatched junction bases numbered 9, after V lost 7 bases and J lost 5 bases. Here the CDR3 reads CASTIGQGSTEAFF. For the CDR3, the DNA is TGTGCCAGCACTATAGGACAGGGTAGTACTGAAGCTTTCTTT.

Here the CDR3 DNA reads TGTGCCAGTAGCCTACAGGGGGCGCGGACAGATACGCAGTATTTT. Its translation is CASSLQGARTDTQYF. This sequence joins TRBV19 and TRBJ2-3; 9 bases match TRBD1. CDR1 and CDR2 from the germline V gene are LNHDA and SQIVND (reference sequence). Germline trimming cut 6 bases from V and 3 bases from J; bases unmatched to any gene: 7. The CDR3 consists of 15 residues.

The chain has TRBV12-3 or TRBV12-4 and TRBJ1-5; D unclear. There are 13 residues in the CDR3. V was clipped by 7 bases and J by 5 bases, with 12 bases between them. CDR3 sequence reads: CASNMDRDQPQHF. CDR3 bases: TGTGCCAGCAATATGGATCGTGATCAGCCCCAGCATTTT.

The CDR3 DNA sequence: TGTGCCAGCAGTGTTGAAGGGGTTAGCAATCAGCCCCAGCATTTT. Its protein product is CASSVEGVSNQPQHF. V and J are TRBV2 and TRBJ1-5; maybe TRBD1 (5 bases). CDR3 length: 15 amino acids. V lost 4 bases and J 0 bases, leaving 10 bases between the germline ends. Germline V gives CDR1 SNHLY, CDR2 FYNNEI.

This clonotype was detected only once. V is TRBV18 and J is TRBJ2-3; unclear D gene. Trimming stripped 6 bases from V and 5 bases from J, with 15 bases between. The CDR3 is made up of 14 amino acids. Germline V CDR1 and CDR2: KGHSH, LQKENI. CDR3 DNA: TGTGCCAGCTCTCAGGACCAGACCCGAGATACGCAGTATTTT. It specifies CASSQDQTRDTQYF.

The chain couples TRBV19 to TRBJ2-4; 8 positions agree with TRBD1. The V segment lost 10 bases and the J segment 7 bases; nucleotides outside the gene matches: 12. The V gene's germline CDR1 is LNHDA and CDR2 SQIVND (reference sequence). The CDR3 extends over 14 amino acids. The CDR3 here is CATKPPGQVNIQYF. CDR3 DNA: TGTGCCACTAAGCCACCGGGACAGGTCAACATTCAGTACTTC.

The gene calls are TRBV19 and TRBJ2-7, with D perhaps matching TRBD1 or TRBD2 (5 bases each). Trimming pared 0 bases from V and 4 bases from J, leaving 13 bases between. CDR1 and CDR2 from the germline V gene are LNHDA and SQIVND (reference sequence). The CDR3 loop spans 15 amino acids. The DNA for the CDR3 is TGTGCCAGTAGTATAGATGTAGGGACGCCGTACGAGCAGTACTTC. Protein product: CASSIDVGTPYEQYF.

V is TRBV2 and J is TRBJ1-5; possibly TRBD1 for D (5 bases). The CDR3 contains 14 residues. Per germline, CDR1 SNHLY and CDR2 FYNNEI. Trimming pared 6 bases from V and 4 bases from J, leaving 13 bases between. The CDR3 DNA reads TGTGCCAGCAGGGGGGAGAACAGTAATCAGCCCCAGCATTTT. Its translation: CASRGENSNQPQHF.

V and J are TRBV7-2 and TRBJ1-3; D is ambiguous. The germline CDR1 and CDR2 sequences are SGHTA and FQGNSA. The CDR3 has 13 amino acids. The V gene lost 5 bases and the J gene lost 0 bases, with 5 bases spanning the gap. CDR3 sequence: CASSRYSGNTIYF. Written as DNA, the CDR3 is TGTGCCAGCAGCCGGTACTCTGGAAACACCATATATTTT.

The V and J genes are TRBV6-1 and TRBJ1-4; no firm D call. CDR3 size: 13 residues. Between the trimmed V and J ends, which lost 6 bases and 8 bases, there was a span of 13 bases. CDR1 is MNHNS, CDR2 SASEGT, per germline. CDR3 sequence (DNA): TGTGCCAGCAGACCCGGGCGGTGGGAAAAACTGTTTTTT. As protein: CASRPGRWEKLFF.

This chain connects TRBV9 to TRBJ1-2; 7 bases match TRBD1. Germline V gene data show CDR1 as SGDLS and CDR2 as YYNGEE. V lost 3 bases and J lost 5; bases outside the gene matches: 7. The CDR3 loop spans 14 amino acids. CDR3 amino acids: CASSGQGSGYGYTF. DNA for the CDR3: TGTGCCAGCAGCGGACAGGGTAGTGGGTATGGCTACACCTTC.

The gene calls are TRBV27 and TRBJ2-3, with 11 nucleotides matching TRBD1. Germline values: CDR1 MNHEY, CDR2 SMNVEV (reference sequence). CDR3 size: 14 residues. The J segment lost 6 bases and the V segment lost 6 bases, leaving 5 bases of the junction unmatched. The CDR3, as DNA: TGTGCCAGCAGGACCCGGGACAGGGGGGATACGCAGTATTTT. Its translation is CASRTRDRGDTQYF.

A single count supports this clonotype. This chain joins TRBV6-1 and TRBJ1-5; D gene ambiguous. Germline assignment: CDR1 MNHNS and CDR2 SASEGT. The V gene lost 3 bases and the J gene lost 4 bases, with 7 bases spanning the gap. CDR3 length: 13 amino acids. CDR3 nucleotides: TGTGCCAGCAGTGACCTGGGGAATCAGCCCCAGCATTTT. Amino acid sequence: CASSDLGNQPQHF.